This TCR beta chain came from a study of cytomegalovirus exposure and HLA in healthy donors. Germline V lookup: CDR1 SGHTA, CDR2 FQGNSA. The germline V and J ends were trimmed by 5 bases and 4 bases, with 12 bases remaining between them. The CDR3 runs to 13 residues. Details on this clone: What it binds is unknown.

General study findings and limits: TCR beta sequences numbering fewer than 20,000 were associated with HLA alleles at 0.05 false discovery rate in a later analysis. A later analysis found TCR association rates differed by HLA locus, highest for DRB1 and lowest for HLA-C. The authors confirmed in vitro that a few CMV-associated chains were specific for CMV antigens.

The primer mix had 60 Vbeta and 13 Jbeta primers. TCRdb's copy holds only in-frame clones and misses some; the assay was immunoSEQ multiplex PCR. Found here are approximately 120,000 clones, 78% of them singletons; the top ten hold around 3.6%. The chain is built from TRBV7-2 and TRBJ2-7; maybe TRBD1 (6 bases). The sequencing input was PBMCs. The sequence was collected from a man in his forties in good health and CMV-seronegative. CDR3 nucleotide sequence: TGTGCCAGCAGCCGTCCAGGGGCTTACGAGCAGTACTTC. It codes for CASSRPGAYEQYF.